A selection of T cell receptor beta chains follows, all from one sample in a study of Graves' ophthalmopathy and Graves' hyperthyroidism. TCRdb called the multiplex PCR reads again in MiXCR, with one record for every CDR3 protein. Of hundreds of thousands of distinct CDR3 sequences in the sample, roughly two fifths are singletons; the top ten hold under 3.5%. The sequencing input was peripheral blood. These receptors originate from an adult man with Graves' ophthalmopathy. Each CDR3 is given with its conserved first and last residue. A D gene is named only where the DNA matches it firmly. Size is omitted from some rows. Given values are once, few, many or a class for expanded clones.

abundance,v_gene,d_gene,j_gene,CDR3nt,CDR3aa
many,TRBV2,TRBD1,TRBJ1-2,TGTGCCAGCAGTGATTTGGGACAGGGGGAATTCTATGGCTACACCTTC,CASSDLGQGEFYGYTF
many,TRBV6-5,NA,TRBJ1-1,TGTGCCAGCGCCACGAGGAGGGATGGCACTGAAGCTTTCTTT,CASATRRDGTEAFF
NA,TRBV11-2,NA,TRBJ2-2,TGTGCCAGCAGCCAAAATTCCGTCAACGGGGAGCTGTTTTTT,CASSQNSVNGELFF
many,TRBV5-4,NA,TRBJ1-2,TGTGCCAGCAGCTTGGGAGACAGAGGAGGCTACACCTTC,CASSLGDRGGYTF
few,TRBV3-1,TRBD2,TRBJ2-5,TGTGCCAGCAGCCCTGCGGGAGCACCCTCATGGTACTTC,CASSPAGAPSWYF
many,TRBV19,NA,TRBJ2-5,TGTGCCAGTAGTGGCAGACAGGTGGAGACCCAGTACTTC,CASSGRQVETQYF
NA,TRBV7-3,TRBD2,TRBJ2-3,TGTGCCAGCAGCTCTAGCGGGGCAGAGCAGTATTTT,CASSSSGAEQYF
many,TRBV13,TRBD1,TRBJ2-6,TGTGCCAGCAGCCGAGGGGGCACTGGGGCCAACGTCCTGACTTTC,CASSRGGTGANVLTF
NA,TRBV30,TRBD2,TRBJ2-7,TGTGCCTGGAGTGGCGGGGGGTCCTACGAGCAGTACTTC,CAWSGGGSYEQYF
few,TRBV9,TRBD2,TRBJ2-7,TGTGCCAGCAGCGTAGGGGTCGGGGGGTCCTACGAGCAGTACTTC,CASSVGVGGSYEQYF
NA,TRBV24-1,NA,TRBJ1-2,TGTGCCACCAGTCCTGGTACGAGGAATGGCTACACCTTC,CATSPGTRNGYTF
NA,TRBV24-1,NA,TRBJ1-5,TGTGCCAGCAGCTCCCCTGGGTTCAATCAGCCCCAGCATTTT,CASSSPGFNQPQHF
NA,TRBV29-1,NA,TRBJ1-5,TGCAGCGTTGCTCTCGGGACTATGCAAGAGACCCAGCATTTT,CSVALGTMQETQHF
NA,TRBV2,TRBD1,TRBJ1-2,TGTGCCAGCAGAGGGGACAGCTCGGGCGGCTACACCTTC,CASRGDSSGGYTF
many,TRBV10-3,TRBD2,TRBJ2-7,TGTGCCATCAGTGAGTCGAGACTAGCGGGAGAAACCGAGCAGTACTTC,CAISESRLAGETEQYF
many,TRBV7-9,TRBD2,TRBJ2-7,TGTGCCAGCAGCCCTAGCGGGGGGGCCAACGAGCAGTACTTC,CASSPSGGANEQYF
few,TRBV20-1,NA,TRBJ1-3,TGCAGTGTACCCAGCTCTGGAAACACCATATATTTT,CSVPSSGNTIYF
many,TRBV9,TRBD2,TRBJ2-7,TGTGCCAGCAGCGTAGGGGTCGGCGGGGGCTACGAGCAGTACTTC,CASSVGVGGGYEQYF
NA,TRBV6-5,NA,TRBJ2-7,TGTGCCAGCACCCCAGGGGAATCCTACGAGCAGTACTTC,CASTPGESYEQYF
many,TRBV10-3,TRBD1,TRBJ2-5,TGTGCCATCAGTGAGTCGACCCGGGACAGGGGGCGCCCCGGTGAGACCCAGTACTTC,CAISESTRDRGRPGETQYF
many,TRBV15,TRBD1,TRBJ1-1,TGTGCCACCAGCAGTAGGGTGGCAGGGGGCAGGAGAGTAACTGAAGCTTTCTTT,CATSSRVAGGRRVTEAFF
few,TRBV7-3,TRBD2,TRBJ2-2,TGTGCCAGCAGCAAGAGACTAGCGACCGGGGAGCTGTTTTTT,CASSKRLATGELFF
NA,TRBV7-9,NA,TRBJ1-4,TGTGCCAGCAGTGCCCAGGGGACTGGGGGAACTAATGAAAAACTGTTTTTT,CASSAQGTGGTNEKLFF
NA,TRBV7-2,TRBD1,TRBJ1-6,TGTGCCAGCAGCGATCCGGGACAGGGAACATCACCCCTCCACTTT,CASSDPGQGTSPLHF
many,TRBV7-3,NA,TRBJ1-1,TGTGCCAGCAGCCCGCTCGGGGGCACTGAAGCTTTCTTT,CASSPLGGTEAFF
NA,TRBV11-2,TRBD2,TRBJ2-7,TGTGCCAGCAGCTTAAATCGCGGACTAGCCCTCTACGAGCAGTACTTC,CASSLNRGLALYEQYF
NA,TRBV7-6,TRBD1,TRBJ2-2,TGTGCCAGCAGCTTCCGGGACAGGGGGCGTCCCGGGGAGCTGTTTTTT,CASSFRDRGRPGELFF
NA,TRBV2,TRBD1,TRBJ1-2,TGTGCCAGCAGTCTAACCCCGCCCGGCCGACAGGGTGGATGGAACTATGGCTACACCTTC,CASSLTPPGRQGGWNYGYTF
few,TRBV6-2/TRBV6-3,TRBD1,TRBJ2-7,TGTGCCAGCAGCTACAGGGGGCTGAGGGAGCAGTACTTC,CASSYRGLREQYF
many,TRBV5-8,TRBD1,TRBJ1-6,TGTGCCAGCAGCTTGGGGGGACAGGAGAAAAGGGGATCACCCCTCCACTTT,CASSLGGQEKRGSPLHF
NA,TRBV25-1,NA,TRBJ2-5,TGTGCCAGCAGCCAAGATTTCCGGGTGGGGAGGACCCAGTACTTC,CASSQDFRVGRTQYF